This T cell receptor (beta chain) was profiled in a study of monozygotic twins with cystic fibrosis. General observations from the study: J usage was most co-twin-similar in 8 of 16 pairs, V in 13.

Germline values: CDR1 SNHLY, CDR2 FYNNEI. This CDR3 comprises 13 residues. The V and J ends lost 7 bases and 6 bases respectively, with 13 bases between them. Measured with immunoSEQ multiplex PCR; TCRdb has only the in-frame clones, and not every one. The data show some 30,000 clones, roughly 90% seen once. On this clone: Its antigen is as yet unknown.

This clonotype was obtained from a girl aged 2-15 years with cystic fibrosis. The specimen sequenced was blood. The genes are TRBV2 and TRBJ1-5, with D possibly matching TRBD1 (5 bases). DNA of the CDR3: TGTGCCAGCACTGCAGACCAGGGTCAGCCCCAGCATTTT. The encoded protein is CASTADQGQPQHF.